These 2 T cell receptor beta chains were sequenced from one sample in a study of blood T cells in healthy people across ages. The use of a sample-barcoded 5' primer and a J-beta primer mix characterized a second PCR of 7 to 11 cycles. TCRdb reprocessed the 5' RACE reads via MiXCR and lists one record per CDR3 protein. The repertoire holds more than 750,000 distinct CDR3 sequences, with 25% to 30% as singletons. The same sample was also studied in work on T cells of mothers and their children.

Specimen: blood. These receptors were obtained from a woman aged 40 to 49 in good health.

The chain combines TRBV2 with TRBJ2-7, with unresolved D. Trimming removed 8 bases at V and 3 bases at J, with 8 bases between. The CDR3 loop spans 11 amino acids. Germline V gives CDR1 SNHLY, CDR2 FYNNEI. The CDR3 DNA reads TGTGCCAGCGGGGATGTCTACGAGCAGTACTTC. This sequence encodes CASGDVYEQYF.

In regard to this clonotype: A clone one base away is much larger, so this may be a read error. Lacking the conserved final phenylalanine or tryptophan, this CDR3 likely reflects a read error. The genes are TRBV5-1 and TRBJ2-5; D not resolved. The DNA end lines up better with TRBJ2-7; the J call may be wrong. Per the germline V gene, CDR1 is SGHRS and CDR2 is YFSETQ. This CDR3 is built from 14 residues. The CDR3 bases are TGCGCCAGCAGTCAAGCCCGTGGATACTACGAGCAGTACTGC. This gives the protein CASSQARGYYEQYC.